A single sample gave rise to the 5 T cell receptor beta chains below, sequenced in a study of shared clonotypes between healthy human individuals. Repertoires were generated with immunoSEQ multiplex PCR, while TCRdb's copy carries only in-frame clones and drops some. The sample holds approximately 110,000 clones, about 67% seen once. Sequencing used memory CD8+ T cells sorted from blood. Subset here: CD45RO+ cells pooled with CCR7-negative TemRA cells. Receptors originate from a woman aged 25 to 45 in good health.

The chain is built from TRBV5-1 and TRBJ2-1; D unclear. The CDR3 runs to 12 residues. CDR1 and CDR2 from the germline V gene are SGHRS and YFSETQ. With 6 bases removed from V and 6 bases from J, the gap between germline ends came to 10 bases. The CDR3 nucleotides read TGCGCCAGCAATAAAGGGCGCAATGAGCAGTTCTTC. Its translation is CASNKGRNEQFF.

This clone was counted a single time. The chain employs TRBV7-6 and TRBJ1-2; D remains unclear. CDR1 and CDR2 (germline): SGHVS, FNYEAQ. The CDR3 extends over 15 amino acids. V was pared by 1 base and J by 1 base, with 10 bases between. In DNA, the CDR3 is TGTGCCAGCAGCTTAGTTGCCGGCGGTAACTATGGCTACACCTTC. Encoded protein: CASSLVAGGNYGYTF.

CDR3 DNA: TGTGCCAGCAGCGGACAGCTCGAAGCTTTCTTT. Its protein is CASSGQLEAFF. The chain recombines TRBV25-1 with TRBJ1-1, with D perhaps TRBD1 (6 bases). The germline gives CDR1 MGHDK, CDR2 SYGVNS. Deletions cut 6 bases from V and 8 bases from J, with 10 bases between. This CDR3 has 11 residues.

This clone occurred many times. V usage is TRBV6-6 and J usage is TRBJ1-1, with a possible D match to TRBD1 (5 bases). The CDR3 runs to 14 residues. Germline CDR1 is MNHNY and CDR2 is SVGAGI (reference sequence). Trimming shortened V by 7 bases and J by 1 base, and 13 bases separated the two germline ends. The CDR3 reads CASTFERGNTEAFF. CDR3 bases: TGTGCCAGCACATTCGAAAGGGGGAACACTGAAGCTTTCTTT.

The J gene is TRBJ2-3, the V gene TRBV28, with D maybe TRBD1 (5 bases). Germline values: CDR1 MDHEN, CDR2 SYDVKM. The length of the CDR3 is 15 residues. Trimming took off 5 bases at V and 2 bases at J, with 14 bases between the two ends. CDR3 loop: CASSPFRQNTDTQYF. CDR3 nucleotides: TGTGCCAGCAGTCCCTTTAGACAGAACACAGATACGCAGTATTTT.